This T cell receptor (beta chain) was sequenced in a study of blood T cell repertoires in COVID-19. The V end was cut by 4 bases, the J end by 0 bases, with 13 bases between. CDR1 is SGHTA and CDR2 is FQGNSA in the germline V gene. This CDR3 has 17 amino acids. TCRdb keeps only in-frame clones here, not all; method: immunoSEQ multiplex PCR. The table records around 40,000 clones, approximately 81% of them present only once. The V gene is TRBV7-2, the J gene TRBJ2-6; D is possibly TRBD1 (5 bases). This sequence was found in a human donor in a cohort sampled during active COVID-19. The source material was peripheral blood. The CDR3 DNA reads TGTGCCAGCAGCTCGACAGTGTTTAGCTCTGGGGCCAACGTCCTGACTTTC. It yields the protein CASSSTVFSSGANVLTF.